The 27 T cell receptor beta chains below all came from one sample that was sequenced in a study of OX40 agonist ivuxolimab in advanced cancers. Produced via immunoSEQ multiplex PCR; TCRdb's table is partial and in-frame only. The table includes some 80,000 clones, roughly 90% detected once. This sample comprised CD4+ or CD8+ T cells sorted from blood, obtained in a trial of the OX40 agonist ivuxolimab. These receptors were collected from an adult with an advanced solid tumor such as melanoma, head and neck, liver or kidney cancer.

V is TRBV6-5 and J is TRBJ2-7; 8 positions match TRBD2. Per the germline V gene, CDR1 is MNHEY and CDR2 is SVGAGI. Trimming took 7 bases from V and 7 from J; bases not matched to a gene: 12. The CDR3 is 14 residues long. CDR3 coding DNA: TGTGCCAGCAAACTAGGAGCGGGAGTATTTGAGCAGTACTTC. This gives the protein CASKLGAGVFEQYF.

The chain employs TRBV5-6 and TRBJ2-2, with 11 bases identical to TRBD2. Germline CDR1 and CDR2: SGHDT and YYEEEE. The CDR3 covers 16 residues. With V trimmed by 4 bases and J by 3 bases, 5 bases remained unmatched. CDR3 bases: TGTGCCAGCAGCCGTGCACTAGCGGGGGACACCGGGGAGCTGTTTTTT. It codes for CASSRALAGDTGELFF.

The chain is built from TRBV5-1 and TRBJ2-1, with D maybe TRBD2 (6 bases). The CDR3 runs to 13 residues. The V gene lost 1 base and the J gene lost 5 bases, with 7 bases spanning the gap. The germline CDR1 and CDR2 sequences are SGHRS and YFSETQ. This CDR3 reads CASSLTSNNEQFF. The CDR3 DNA sequence: TGCGCCAGCAGCTTGACTAGCAACAATGAGCAGTTCTTC.

The CDR3 DNA reads TGTGCCAGCAGCTTAGGGCGGGTTAGGGGCTACGAGCAGTACTTC. It is translated as CASSLGRVRGYEQYF. The chain links TRBV7-8 to TRBJ2-7; D may correspond to TRBD1 or TRBD2 (5 bases each). Germline values: CDR1 SGHVS, CDR2 FQNEAQ. This CDR3 comprises 15 residues. Trimming pared 1 base from V and 3 bases from J, leaving 13 bases between.

This chain links TRBV11-2 with TRBJ2-7, with D unresolved. V was pared by 1 base and J by 1 base, with 8 bases between. The CDR3 contains 14 residues. Germline CDR1 SGHAT, CDR2 FQNNGV. CDR3 DNA sequence: TGTGCCAGCAGCTTAGTGCTCGTTTCCTACGAGCAGTACTTC. This gives the protein CASSLVLVSYEQYF.

This rearrangement joins TRBV6-6 to TRBJ1-2, with D tentatively TRBD1 (6 bases). Germline V gene data show CDR1 as MNHNY and CDR2 as SVGAGI (reference sequence). The CDR3 covers 12 residues. The germline V and J ends were trimmed by 6 bases and 8 bases, with 13 bases remaining between them. CDR3 amino acids: CASRSDSHGYTF. The CDR3, as DNA: TGTGCCAGCAGGTCGGACAGCCACGGCTACACCTTC.

This chain uses TRBV28 with TRBJ1-5; the D gene is possibly TRBD1 (5 bases). The V end was cut by 7 bases, the J end by 2 bases, with 21 bases between. The germline gives CDR1 MDHEN, CDR2 SYDVKM. The CDR3 has 17 residues. CDR3 in amino acids: CASTTPTGGVGNQPQHF. The CDR3 coding sequence is TGTGCCAGCACGACCCCAACAGGAGGGGTCGGCAATCAGCCCCAGCATTTT. Full variable domain (outside the CDR3, taken from reference TRBV28 and TRBJ1-5): DVKVTQSSRYLVKRTGEKVFLECVQDMDHENMFWYRQDPGLGLRLIYFSYDVKMKEKGDIPEGYSVSREKKERFSLILESASTNQTSMYLCASTTPTGGVGNQPQHFGDGTRLSIL.

The V gene is TRBV9, the J gene TRBJ2-2, with 7 bases matching TRBD2. The CDR3 runs to 15 residues. CDR1 is SGDLS and CDR2 is YYNGEE in the germline V gene. With 5 bases clipped from V and 4 bases from J, the junction kept 8 bases outside the gene matches. DNA for the CDR3: TGTGCCAGCAGGCCCGGCTCGGGGGGCACCGGGGAGCTGTTTTTT. The encoded protein is CASRPGSGGTGELFF.

The chain employs TRBV5-1 and TRBJ2-2, with a tentative D call TRBD1 (5 bases). The germline V gene encodes CDR1 SGHRS and CDR2 YFSETQ. CDR3 length equals 15 residues. Trimming shortened V by 2 bases and J by 4 bases, and 12 bases separated the two germline ends. CDR3 nucleotide sequence: TGCGCCAGCAGCTTAAACAGGAAGCCCACCGGGGAGCTGTTTTTT. It codes for CASSLNRKPTGELFF.

The V gene is TRBV5-1, the J gene TRBJ2-5; D may be TRBD2 (5 bases). The CDR3 covers 14 residues. Germline-derived CDR1 and CDR2 are SGHRS and YFSETQ. Trimming shortened V by 4 bases and J by 5 bases, and 15 bases separated the two germline ends. Here the CDR3 reads CASSHGLLGETQYF. The CDR3 region has the DNA TGCGCCAGCAGCCACGGACTCTTAGGGGAGACCCAGTACTTC. Using reference TRBV5-1 and TRBJ2-5 for the parts outside the CDR3, the full variable domain is KAGVTQTPRYLIKTRGQQVTLSCSPISGHRSVSWYQQTPGQGLQFLFEYFSETQRNKGNFPGRFSGRQFSNSRSEMNVSTLELGDSALYLCASSHGLLGETQYFGPGTRLLVL.

The chain is built from TRBV5-1 and TRBJ1-3; TRBD1 matches 7 bases. The CDR3 is 16 amino acids. Looked up from germline, CDR1 is SGHRS and CDR2 is YFSETQ. J was trimmed by 3 bases and V by 0 bases; bases with no gene match: 6. The CDR3 DNA follows: TGCGCCAGCAGCTTGGCGGGCCGACAGGGTGGAAACACCATATATTTT. Protein sequence: CASSLAGRQGGNTIYF.

CDR3 in amino acids: CATSRQGGGYGYTF. The CDR3 DNA reads as TGTGCCACCAGCAGACAGGGGGGGGGCTATGGCTACACCTTC. This chain uses TRBV15 with TRBJ1-2; the match to TRBD1 covers 7 bases. Germline values: CDR1 LNHNV, CDR2 YYDKDF (reference sequence). The CDR3 totals 14 residues. Trimming removed 2 bases from V and 4 bases from J; junction bases left unmatched: 4.

V usage is TRBV7-6 and J usage is TRBJ2-3; 13 positions match TRBD2. CDR1 is SGHVS, CDR2 FNYEAQ, per germline. J was trimmed by 3 bases and V by 3 bases; bases with no gene match: 6. The CDR3 covers 17 residues. The DNA of the CDR3 is TGTGCCAGCAGCTTTCGGACTAGCGGGAGAGGTACAGATACGCAGTATTTT. Protein: CASSFRTSGRGTDTQYF.

V usage is TRBV19 and J usage is TRBJ1-2; 10 bases are a match to TRBD1. V trimming: 6 bases; J trimming: 3 bases; junction bases outside the gene matches: 7. The CDR3 length is 15 residues. CDR1 is LNHDA and CDR2 is SQIVND in the germline V gene (reference sequence). The CDR3 loop is CASRPGTGADYGYTF. DNA for the CDR3: TGTGCCAGTAGACCCGGGACAGGGGCCGACTATGGCTACACCTTC.

V and J are TRBV2 and TRBJ2-6; 7 bases align to TRBD1. Germline V lookup: CDR1 SNHLY, CDR2 FYNNEI. The CDR3 runs 15 residues. J was trimmed by 2 bases and V by 7 bases; bases with no gene match: 5. CDR3 DNA: TGTGCCAGCACTCGGACAGGTCCTGGGGCCAACGTCCTGACTTTC. Amino acid sequence: CASTRTGPGANVLTF. Complete variable domain (other parts from reference TRBV2 and TRBJ2-6): EPEVTQTPSHQVTQMGQEVILRCVPISNHLYFYWYRQILGQKVEFLVSFYNNEISEKSEIFDDQFSVERPDGSNFTLKIRSTKLEDSAMYFCASTRTGPGANVLTFGAGSRLTVL.

The chain is built from TRBV7-6 and TRBJ2-1; D tentatively reads TRBD1 or TRBD2 (6 bases each). The V and J ends lost 1 base and 4 bases respectively, with 11 bases between them. This CDR3 is built from 15 residues. Germline CDR1 reads SGHVS; CDR2 reads FNYEAQ. In nucleotides, the CDR3 is TGTGCCAGCAGCTTAGTAGGGGGGCTATACAATGAGCAGTTCTTC. This translates into CASSLVGGLYNEQFF.

This clone was counted a single time. The J gene is TRBJ2-5, the V gene TRBV2; 11 nucleotides agree with TRBD1. The junction had 6 bases not matched to a gene; V was cut back by 2 bases and J by 4 bases. Per the germline V gene, CDR1 is SNHLY and CDR2 is FYNNEI. The CDR3 has 16 residues. This CDR3 is CASSENTGTGGETQYF. The CDR3, as DNA: TGTGCCAGCAGTGAAAACACAGGGACAGGGGGAGAGACCCAGTACTTC.

The CDR3 loop reads CASSAGPGTAYSYEQYF. DNA for the CDR3: TGCGCCAGCAGCGCCGGGCCCGGGACAGCCTACTCCTACGAGCAGTACTTC. The genes are TRBV5-1 and TRBJ2-7; 7 positions match TRBD1. J gave up 0 bases and V 4 bases, and 13 bases lay outside the gene matches. Germline lookup yields CDR1 SGHRS and CDR2 YFSETQ. The CDR3 spans 17 residues.

In its sample, this clone was seen once. V is TRBV7-8 and J is TRBJ2-5; D is possibly TRBD1 or TRBD2 (6 bases each). Germline assignment: CDR1 SGHVS and CDR2 FQNEAQ. Deletions cut 5 bases from V and 5 bases from J, with 15 bases between. This CDR3 spans 14 amino acids. CDR3 sequence: CASSRRGGLETQYF. CDR3 DNA: TGTGCCAGCAGCCGCAGGGGAGGTTTGGAGACCCAGTACTTC.

This chain connects TRBV23-1 to TRBJ2-1; 10 bases line up with TRBD1. TRBV23-1 is known as an ORF, though its function is uncertain. V gave up 3 bases and J gave up 3 bases; unmatched junction bases: 8. The length of the CDR3 is 17 residues. Here the CDR3 DNA reads TGCGCCAGCAGTCATCAGCGTCGGGACAGGGGCTACAATGAGCAGTTCTTC. Amino acids: CASSHQRRDRGYNEQFF.

V and J are TRBV15 and TRBJ2-1, with 9 bases fitting TRBD1. The CDR3 is 15 amino acids. The germline V gene has CDR1 LNHNV and CDR2 YYDKDF (reference sequence). Unmatched junction bases numbered 5, after V lost 1 base and J lost 7 bases. CDR3 loop: CATSRGGTGQNEQFF. The CDR3 bases are TGTGCCACCAGCAGAGGGGGGACAGGGCAGAATGAGCAGTTCTTC.

The chain links TRBV30 to TRBJ1-4, with TRBD1 as a possible D gene (5 bases). CDR1 is GTSNPN and CDR2 is SVGIG in the germline V gene (reference sequence). Trimming removed 0 bases from V and 7 bases from J, with 9 bases in between. CDR3 length: 13 residues. In DNA, the CDR3 is TGTGCCTGGAGTGTCGGGGGTAGTGAAAAACTGTTTTTT. Translation gives CAWSVGGSEKLFF.

The chain is built from TRBV2 and TRBJ2-5; D is undetermined. This CDR3 comprises 12 residues. Trimming took 4 bases from V and 4 from J, leaving 7 bases between them. Germline loops: CDR1 SNHLY, CDR2 FYNNEI. The CDR3 coding sequence is TGTGCCAGCAGTGTAGGAGTAGAGACCCAGTACTTC. Translated, it gives CASSVGVETQYF.

This clone is a singleton in its sample. The gene calls are TRBV4-1 and TRBJ2-3; 7 bases match TRBD2. The CDR3 has 17 amino acids. Germline V CDR1 and CDR2: MGHRA, YSYEKL. Trimming at V came to 4 bases and at J to 5 bases, leaving 15 bases not matched to a gene. The CDR3 DNA follows: TGCGCCAGCAGCCGGGAGGGTAGGGGCGCGGGTTTAGATACGCAGTATTTT. Encoded protein: CASSREGRGAGLDTQYF.

The chain uses TRBV6-5 and TRBJ2-1; D unresolved. Germline assignment: CDR1 MNHEY and CDR2 SVGAGI. CDR3 length: 13 amino acids. Trimming pared 6 bases from V and 2 bases from J, leaving 8 bases between. CDR3 sequence (DNA): TGTGCCAGCAGCCCCCTTACCTACAATGAGCAGTTCTTC. Translated, it gives CASSPLTYNEQFF.

CDR3 DNA sequence: TGTGCCAGCAGTGGACAAGCCGAGCAGTACTTC. Translated: CASSGQAEQYF. The V and J genes are TRBV2 and TRBJ2-7; D ambiguous. CDR1 and CDR2 (germline): SNHLY, FYNNEI. This CDR3 is built from 11 residues. Trimming shortened V by 4 bases and J by 6 bases, and 7 bases separated the two germline ends.

This sequence joins TRBV5-6 and TRBJ1-2; D is ambiguous. The CDR3 has 12 residues. Trimming stripped 2 bases from V and 8 bases from J, with 10 bases between. Germline lookup yields CDR1 SGHDT and CDR2 YYEEEE. CDR3 sequence: CASSFQGPGYTF. Here the CDR3 DNA reads TGTGCCAGCAGCTTTCAAGGACCCGGCTACACCTTC.